This T cell receptor beta chain was sequenced during a study of human T cells and chemical hapten exposure. Study as a whole: Patch tests delivered 0.01% DPC to the upper back and were evaluated at 6 days.

This clonotype was observed at least ten times. The target antigen is unknown. The sample's time point: patch test 1, 2 weeks after DPC sensitization. Treatment denoted: therapeutic diphenylcyclopropenone sensitization with weekly scalp DPC. The CDR3 is made up of 16 amino acids. V was pared by 3 bases and J by 0 bases, with 12 bases between. Germline V gives CDR1 SGHAT, CDR2 FQNNGV. Study-wide findings and caveats: Clustering by CDR3 similarity yielded significantly more large clusters from expanded TCRs than controls. Patch test score showed a positive correlation with PT1 expanded TCR counts.

TCRdb used MiXCR to reprocess the RACE reads, holding one entry per CDR3 protein. The data hold 80,000 or so distinct CDR3 sequences, with about 10% observed a single time. Sequenced here: whole blood, sampled in connection with sensitization to the hapten diphenylcyclopropenone (DPC). The J gene is TRBJ2-1, the V gene TRBV11-2; maybe TRBD2 (6 bases). The receptor comes from a woman between 50 and 59 years old with alopecia areata. Some clones in this sample may be carry-over from other donors' samples. CDR3 DNA sequence: TGTGCCAGCAGCTTGTTTGCGGGGAGCTCCTACAATGAGCAGTTCTTC. Its translation is CASSLFAGSSYNEQFF.